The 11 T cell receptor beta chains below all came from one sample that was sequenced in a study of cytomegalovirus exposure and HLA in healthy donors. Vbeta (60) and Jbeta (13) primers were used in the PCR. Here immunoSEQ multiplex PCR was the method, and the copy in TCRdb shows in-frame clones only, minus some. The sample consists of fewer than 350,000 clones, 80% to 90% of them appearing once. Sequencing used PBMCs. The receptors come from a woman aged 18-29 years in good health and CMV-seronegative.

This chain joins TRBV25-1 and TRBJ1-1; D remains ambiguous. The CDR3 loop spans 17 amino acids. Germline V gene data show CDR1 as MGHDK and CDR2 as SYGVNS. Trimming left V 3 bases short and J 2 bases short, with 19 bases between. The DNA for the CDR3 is TGTGCCAGCAGTGAGGTCGTACGGGGTTGGGGTAACACTGAAGCTTTCTTT. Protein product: CASSEVVRGWGNTEAFF.

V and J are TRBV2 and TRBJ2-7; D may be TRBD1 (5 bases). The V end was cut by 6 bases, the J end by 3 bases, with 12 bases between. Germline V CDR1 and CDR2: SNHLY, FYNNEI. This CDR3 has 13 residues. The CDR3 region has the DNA TGTGCCAGCAGGATGGGGCAGAGCTACGAGCAGTACTTC. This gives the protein CASRMGQSYEQYF.

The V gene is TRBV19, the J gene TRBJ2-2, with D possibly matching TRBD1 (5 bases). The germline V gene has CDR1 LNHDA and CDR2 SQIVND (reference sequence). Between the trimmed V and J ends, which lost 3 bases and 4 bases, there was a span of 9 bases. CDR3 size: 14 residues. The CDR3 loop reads CASSMSGPTGELFF. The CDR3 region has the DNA TGTGCCAGTAGTATGTCAGGGCCCACCGGGGAGCTGTTTTTT.

CDR3: CAWSIGGLTDTQYF. CDR3 bases: TGTGCCTGGAGTATAGGGGGTCTCACAGATACGCAGTATTTT. The chain combines TRBV30 with TRBJ2-3; a weak D match, TRBD1 (6 bases). The CDR3 has 14 residues. Trimming removed 2 bases at V and 2 bases at J, with 11 bases between. CDR1 and CDR2 (germline): GTSNPN, SVGIG (reference sequence).

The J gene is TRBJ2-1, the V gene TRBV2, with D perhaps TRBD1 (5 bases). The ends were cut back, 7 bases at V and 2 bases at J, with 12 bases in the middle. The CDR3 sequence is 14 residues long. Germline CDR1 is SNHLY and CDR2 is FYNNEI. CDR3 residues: CASIEQVPYNEQFF. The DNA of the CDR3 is TGTGCCAGCATAGAACAGGTCCCCTACAATGAGCAGTTCTTC.

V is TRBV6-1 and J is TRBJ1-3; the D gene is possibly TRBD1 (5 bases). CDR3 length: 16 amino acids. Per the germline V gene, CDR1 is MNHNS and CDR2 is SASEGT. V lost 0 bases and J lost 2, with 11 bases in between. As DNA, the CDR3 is TGTGCCAGCAGTGAAGCAACCGGGGGAGCTGGAAACACCATATATTTT. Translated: CASSEATGGAGNTIYF.

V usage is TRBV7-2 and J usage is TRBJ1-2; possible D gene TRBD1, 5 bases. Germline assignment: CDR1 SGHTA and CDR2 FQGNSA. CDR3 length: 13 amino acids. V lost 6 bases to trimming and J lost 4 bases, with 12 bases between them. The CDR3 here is CASSSGISYGYTF. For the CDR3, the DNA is TGTGCCAGCAGTTCAGGGATAAGCTATGGCTACACCTTC.

The CDR3 coding sequence is TGTGCCAGCAGCGTAAATAGGGGATCGGGACAGGGTAACACTGAAGCTTTCTTT. Protein sequence: CASSVNRGSGQGNTEAFF. The chain has TRBV9 and TRBJ1-1; 9 bases are a match to TRBD1. The junction had 12 bases not matched to a gene; V was cut back by 1 base and J by 2 bases. The CDR3 contains 18 residues. Germline V gives CDR1 SGDLS, CDR2 YYNGEE.

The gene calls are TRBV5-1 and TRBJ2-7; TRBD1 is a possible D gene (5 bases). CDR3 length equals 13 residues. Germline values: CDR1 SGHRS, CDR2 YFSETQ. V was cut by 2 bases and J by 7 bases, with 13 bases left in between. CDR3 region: CASSLGQGVEQYF. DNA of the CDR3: TGCGCCAGCAGCTTAGGGCAGGGTGTTGAGCAGTACTTC. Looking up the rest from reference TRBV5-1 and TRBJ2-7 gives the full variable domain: KAGVTQTPRYLIKTRGQQVTLSCSPISGHRSVSWYQQTPGQGLQFLFEYFSETQRNKGNFPGRFSGRQFSNSRSEMNVSTLELGDSALYLCASSLGQGVEQYFGPGTRLTVT.

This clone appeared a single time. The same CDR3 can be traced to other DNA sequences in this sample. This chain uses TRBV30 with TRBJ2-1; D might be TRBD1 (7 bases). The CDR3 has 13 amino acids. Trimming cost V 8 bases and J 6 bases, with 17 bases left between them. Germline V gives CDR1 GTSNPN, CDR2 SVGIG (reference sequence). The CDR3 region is CAQEGAFGNEQFF. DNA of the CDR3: TGTGCCCAGGAGGGGGCTTTCGGCAATGAGCAGTTCTTC.

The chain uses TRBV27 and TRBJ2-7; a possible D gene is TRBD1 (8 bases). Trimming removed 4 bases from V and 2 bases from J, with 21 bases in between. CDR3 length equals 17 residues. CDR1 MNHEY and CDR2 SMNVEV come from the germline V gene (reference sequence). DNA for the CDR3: TGTGCCAGCAGTTCCTCATCACAGGGGGGGAGTCCCTACGAGCAGTACTTC. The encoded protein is CASSSSSQGGSPYEQYF.